The 30 T cell receptor beta chains below all came from one sample that was sequenced in a study of beta chain features in type 1 diabetes. Expressed TCRB transcripts were sequenced because the entire RNA isolate underwent reverse transcription. Sequencing used immunoSEQ multiplex PCR; TCRdb keeps in-frame clones, though not all of them. The sample has some 500,000 clones, roughly 10% seen once. The sequenced sample was naive CD4+ T cells from blood. These TCRs come from a woman under 30 in good health.

The chain employs TRBV11-1 and TRBJ2-7; D gene unclear. Germline CDR1 and CDR2: SGHAT and FQDESV (reference sequence). The CDR3 runs to 15 residues. With 7 bases removed from V and 6 bases from J, the gap between germline ends came to 22 bases. CDR3 sequence: CASKGTTVGLTEQYF. In nucleotides, the CDR3 is TGTGCCAGCAAGGGTACCACAGTAGGTCTCACCGAGCAGTACTTC. The variable domain in full, with the rest retrieved from reference TRBV11-1 and TRBJ2-7, is EAEVAQSPRYKITEKSQAVAFWCDPISGHATLYWYRQILGQGPELLVQFQDESVVDDSQLPKDRFSAERLKGVDSTLKIQPAELGDSAMYLCASKGTTVGLTEQYFGPGTRLTVT.

Only a few counts were recorded for this clone. V and J are TRBV6-7 and TRBJ2-3; no clear D gene. TRBV6-7 has ORF status, its function being uncertain. V gave up 11 bases and J gave up 5 bases, with 11 bases separating them. This CDR3 region has 11 residues. CDR3 DNA: TGTGCCCACAAGAGGCGAGATACGCAGTATTTT. Amino acid sequence: CAHKRRDTQYF.

This clone has just a few counts. The V call is TRBV10-2, the J call TRBJ2-3; no clear D. Between the trimmed V and J ends, which lost 6 bases and 6 bases, there was a span of 10 bases. This CDR3 has 12 residues. Germline loops: CDR1 WSHSY, CDR2 SAAADI. The CDR3 here is CASSPSSDTQYF. The CDR3 DNA follows: TGCGCCAGCAGCCCTTCTTCGGATACGCAGTATTTT.

V usage is TRBV9 and J usage is TRBJ2-1; 12 bases agree with TRBD2. V shed 8 bases and J 7 bases; nucleotides not matched to a gene: 4. CDR3 length: 13 residues. Germline V gene sequence: CDR1 SGDLS, CDR2 YYNGEE. CDR3 bases: TGTGCCAGTGGACTAGCGGGGTCGAATGAGCAGTTCTTC. This gives the protein CASGLAGSNEQFF.

This clone showed up just a few times. The gene calls are TRBV2 and TRBJ2-7; unclear D gene. This CDR3 region has 13 residues. CDR1 and CDR2 from the germline V gene are SNHLY and FYNNEI. Trimming removed 0 bases at V and 7 bases at J, with 10 bases between. The CDR3 coding sequence is TGTGCCAGCAGTGAAGCGCCAACAGTGGAGCAGTACTTC. Protein: CASSEAPTVEQYF.

In DNA, the CDR3 is TGTGCCAGCAGCCCTGTGCTAGCGGGATTTTACAATGAGCAGTTCTTC. This encodes CASSPVLAGFYNEQFF. The V and J genes are TRBV9 and TRBJ2-1, with 9 bases lining up with TRBD2. The CDR3 totals 16 residues. Germline V lookup: CDR1 SGDLS, CDR2 YYNGEE. Germline trimming cut 4 bases from V and 4 bases from J; bases unmatched to any gene: 9.

This clone has just a few counts. This sequence joins TRBV15 and TRBJ2-1, with D perhaps TRBD2 (7 bases). The ends were cut back, 1 base at V and 5 bases at J, with 15 bases in the middle. This CDR3 has 16 residues. Germline CDR1 is LNHNV and CDR2 is YYDKDF (reference sequence). Here the CDR3 DNA reads TGTGCCACCAGCAGAGGGCGGGGGCCTGGGAACAATGAGCAGTTCTTC. This gives the protein CATSRGRGPGNNEQFF.

This clone was seen a few times. This chain uses TRBV6-5 with TRBJ2-3; 8 nucleotides align to TRBD1. Unmatched junction bases numbered 7, after V lost 6 bases and J lost 5 bases. This CDR3 contains 14 residues. Germline-derived CDR1 and CDR2 are MNHEY and SVGAGI. The CDR3 loop reads CASSLQGAKDTQYF. The DNA of the CDR3 is TGTGCCAGCAGCCTCCAGGGGGCTAAAGATACGCAGTATTTT.

The chain couples TRBV30 to TRBJ2-3; TRBD2 matches 10 bases. Germline trimming cut 4 bases from V and 6 bases from J; bases unmatched to any gene: 7. The V gene's germline CDR1 is GTSNPN and CDR2 SVGIG (reference sequence). This CDR3 has 14 amino acids. The CDR3 sequence: CAWNGLAVRDTQYF. For the CDR3, the DNA is TGTGCCTGGAACGGACTAGCGGTCCGGGATACGCAGTATTTT.

This clone appeared a few times. This chain connects TRBV29-1 to TRBJ2-7; tentative D call: TRBD2 (7 bases). The CDR3 has 16 residues. Germline lookup yields CDR1 SQVTM and CDR2 ANQGSEA. Trimming pared 6 bases from V and 7 bases from J, leaving 28 bases between. CDR3 DNA: TGCAGCGTCCACACCCCGACGAGGGGAGGGGGGAGAGAGCAGTACTTC. This sequence encodes CSVHTPTRGGGREQYF.

This clone was seen more than once but under ten times. The rearrangement joins TRBV11-3 to TRBJ2-1; D not certain. V lost 3 bases and J lost 4, with 13 bases in between. Per germline, CDR1 SGHNT and CDR2 YENEEA. CDR3 size: 15 residues. The CDR3 reads CASSLGSAVYNEQFF. For the CDR3, the DNA is TGTGCCAGCAGCTTGGGGTCTGCGGTGTACAATGAGCAGTTCTTC.

DNA of the CDR3: TGTGCCAGTAGTATCGGGACATTAGGAAACACCATATATTTT. Protein product: CASSIGTLGNTIYF. This rearrangement joins TRBV19 to TRBJ1-3; tentatively, D is TRBD1 (6 bases). Germline lookup yields CDR1 LNHDA and CDR2 SQIVND (reference sequence). V lost 3 bases and J 4 bases, leaving 10 bases between the germline ends. The CDR3 covers 14 residues.

The chain uses TRBV7-9 and TRBJ2-6, with D unclear. V was clipped by 3 bases and J by 2 bases, with 11 bases between them. Germline V lookup: CDR1 SEHNR, CDR2 FQNEAQ (reference sequence). CDR3 size: 16 residues. The CDR3 protein is CASSFKMGTGANVLTF. The CDR3 nucleotides read TGTGCCAGCAGCTTTAAGATGGGGACTGGGGCCAACGTCCTGACTTTC.

This chain joins TRBV4-1 and TRBJ2-7, with TRBD2 matching 7 bases. The trim removed 1 base at V and 2 bases at J, leaving 14 bases unmatched. This CDR3 comprises 18 residues. Per the germline V gene, CDR1 is MGHRA and CDR2 is YSYEKL. CDR3 loop: CASSQAAAVAGGTYEQYF. The CDR3 DNA follows: TGCGCCAGCAGCCAAGCCGCAGCAGTAGCGGGTGGAACCTACGAGCAGTACTTC.

This clone was seen a few times. The V gene is TRBV2, the J gene TRBJ2-7; D might be TRBD2 (6 bases). This CDR3 contains 13 residues. CDR1 is SNHLY and CDR2 is FYNNEI in the germline V gene. The V end lost 5 bases, the J end lost 6 bases, and 14 bases lay between the germline ends. CDR3 coding DNA: TGTGCCAGCAGTCTAGGACGGGACTCCGAGCAGTACGTC. It is translated as CASSLGRDSEQYV.

This clone was found a few times. The chain combines TRBV4-3 with TRBJ2-1; TRBD1 matches 10 bases. Germline CDR1 and CDR2: LGHNA and YSLEER. V was pared by 8 bases and J by 2 bases, with 6 bases of the junction left unmatched. CDR3 length equals 15 residues. The CDR3, as DNA: TGCGCCAGCTCCCGACAGGGGGCTACCTACAATGAGCAGTTCTTC. Translating gives CASSRQGATYNEQFF.

This clone was counted only a few times. The chain couples TRBV9 to TRBJ1-3; D unresolved. V dropped 0 bases and J dropped 2 bases, with 6 bases sitting between them. The CDR3 consists of 14 residues. Germline CDR1 SGDLS, CDR2 YYNGEE. This CDR3 is CASSVGGTGNTIYF. Here the CDR3 DNA reads TGTGCCAGCAGCGTAGGGGGTACTGGAAACACCATATATTTT.

The chain employs TRBV6-5 and TRBJ1-4, with D hard to call. V was pared by 4 bases and J by 5 bases, with 5 bases between. The length of the CDR3 is 12 residues. Germline V CDR1 and CDR2: MNHEY, SVGAGI. DNA for the CDR3: TGTGCCAGCAGTTTCCAAAATGAAAAACTGTTTTTT. As protein: CASSFQNEKLFF.

Only a few counts were recorded for this clone. The rearrangement uses TRBV7-9 and TRBJ1-1, with D perhaps matching TRBD1 (6 bases). Germline V lookup: CDR1 SEHNR, CDR2 FQNEAQ (reference sequence). Trimming removed 0 bases from V and 5 bases from J, with 22 bases in between. This CDR3 spans 18 amino acids. In nucleotides, the CDR3 is TGTGCCAGCAGCTTAGCCGAGTACACATCAGGGGAGCGAACTGAAGCTTTCTTT. Amino acid sequence: CASSLAEYTSGERTEAFF.

The rearrangement links TRBV7-8 to TRBJ2-4, with D possibly being TRBD1 (6 bases). The germline CDR1 and CDR2 sequences are SGHVS and FQNEAQ. Trimming stripped 3 bases from V and 6 bases from J, with 12 bases between. The CDR3 loop spans 14 amino acids. Written as DNA, the CDR3 is TGTGCCAGCAGCTTCCCCGGACAGCTAAACATTCAGTACTTC. This translates into CASSFPGQLNIQYF.

The chain employs TRBV30 and TRBJ2-4; perhaps TRBD2 as D (6 bases). The CDR3 length is 15 residues. V shed 0 bases and J shed 0 bases, with 9 bases lying between them. Germline V gene sequence: CDR1 GTSNPN, CDR2 SVGIG (reference sequence). The CDR3 region is CAWSVQEGAKNIQYF. The CDR3 coding sequence is TGTGCCTGGAGTGTACAGGAGGGAGCCAAAAACATTCAGTACTTC.

Worth noting for this clone: The identical CDR3 is also encoded by other nucleotide sequences in the sample. The chain employs TRBV6-5 and TRBJ1-1; D not certain. V dropped 0 bases and J dropped 1 base, with 3 bases sitting between them. From germline, CDR1 is MNHEY and CDR2 SVGAGI. This CDR3 region has 13 residues. The CDR3 DNA is TGTGCCAGCAGTTACTCGGAGAACACTGAAGCTTTCTTT. It codes for CASSYSENTEAFF.

The chain combines TRBV7-2 with TRBJ1-3, with D unclear. Trimming took off 2 bases at V and 4 bases at J, with 3 bases between the two ends. The CDR3 length is 12 residues. Germline V gives CDR1 SGHTA, CDR2 FQGNSA. The CDR3 bases are TGTGCCAGCAGCTTAAAAGGAAACACCATATATTTT. This encodes CASSLKGNTIYF.

This clone came up a few times. V gene TRBV21-1 combines with J gene TRBJ1-5. TRBV21-1 is listed as a pseudogene. The CDR3 covers 16 residues. The chain's CDR3 is CASSQPENTSNQPQHF. CDR3 DNA: TGTGCCAGCAGCCAACCAGAGAATACTAGCAATCAGCCCCAGCATTTT.

The genes are TRBV5-8 and TRBJ2-1; 7 bases fit TRBD2. J lost 2 bases, V lost 1 base, and 6 bases had no gene match. CDR3 length: 16 amino acids. Germline V lookup: CDR1 SGHTS, CDR2 YDEGEE. The CDR3 reads CASSLWAGVPYNEQFF. CDR3 nucleotide sequence: TGTGCCAGCAGCTTGTGGGCGGGGGTCCCCTACAATGAGCAGTTCTTC.

This clone was seen a handful of times. The chain employs TRBV14 and TRBJ2-1; 16 bases align to TRBD2. Per the germline V gene, CDR1 is SGHDN and CDR2 is FVKESK. The V segment lost 4 bases and the J segment 7 bases; nucleotides outside the gene matches: 10. The CDR3 sequence is 18 residues long. CDR3 sequence (DNA): TGTGCCAGCAGCCGATATACCCCGGGACTAGCGGGGGGGAATGAGCAGTTCTTC. It codes for CASSRYTPGLAGGNEQFF.

The chain couples TRBV10-2 to TRBJ2-5; 7 nucleotides agree with TRBD2. Germline V gives CDR1 WSHSY, CDR2 SAAADI. Trimming at V came to 6 bases and at J to 6 bases, leaving 10 bases not matched to a gene. The CDR3 extends over 14 amino acids. CDR3 DNA sequence: TGCGCCAGCAGACTAGCGACGGGGGTAAAGACCCAGTACTTC. Translating it yields CASRLATGVKTQYF.

This clone has a handful of counts. The V and J genes are TRBV2 and TRBJ1-5; D uncertain. The CDR3 is made up of 14 amino acids. Germline loops: CDR1 SNHLY, CDR2 FYNNEI. With 4 bases removed from V and 4 bases from J, the gap between germline ends came to 11 bases. The CDR3 DNA follows: TGTGCCAGCAGTGTTGAGGCGAAAAATCAGCCCCAGCATTTT. This encodes CASSVEAKNQPQHF.

This clone appeared many times. The V gene is TRBV18, the J gene TRBJ2-3, with D uncertain. The V gene's germline CDR1 is KGHSH and CDR2 LQKENI. This CDR3 contains 15 residues. The V end was cut by 1 base, the J end by 2 bases, with 10 bases between. CDR3 sequence (DNA): TGTGCCAGCTCACCACGATCTGGCTACACAGATACGCAGTATTTT. It translates to CASSPRSGYTDTQYF.

This clone turned up a few times. This chain joins TRBV18 and TRBJ2-5, with a weak D call TRBD2 (5 bases). Trimming removed 5 bases from V and 4 bases from J, with 11 bases in between. Per the germline V gene, CDR1 is KGHSH and CDR2 is LQKENI. The CDR3 has 13 residues. Written as DNA, the CDR3 is TGTGCCAGCTCAGGAGGTCGACGAGAGACCCAGTACTTC. Its protein product is CASSGGRRETQYF.